This T cell receptor (beta chain) was sequenced in a study of T cell responses to AZD1222 COVID-19 vaccine. The V gene end was trimmed by 0 bases and the J gene end by 3 bases; junction bases not matched to a gene: 6. The CDR3 contains 16 residues. Germline V CDR1 and CDR2: SGDLS, YYNGEE. The data were produced by immunoSEQ multiplex PCR, yet TCRdb's version contains in-frame clones alone and is incomplete. Among about 200,000 clones listed, roughly 92% were seen once. Study outcomes and limitations: Vaccine-related CD4 TCRs covered spike, predominating at 160-218 and 743-854. Every sample of the repertoires postdated the peak T cell response. Once two AZD1222 doses were given, Spike-specific TCR breadth and depth went up. The donor group comprised mostly white British people and more females; the analysis possibly underestimated clonal diversity.

Points on this clone: Its antigen is not identified.

The sample here was peripheral blood, taken 28 days after the second AZD1222 dose. The chain links TRBV9 to TRBJ2-1; 7 positions agree with TRBD1. The clonotype originates from an adult who received the AZD1222 COVID-19 vaccine. CDR3 region: CASSVAGQVIYNEQFF. CDR3 nucleotides: TGTGCCAGCAGCGTAGCTGGACAGGTAATCTACAATGAGCAGTTCTTC.